The clone carrying this T cell receptor (beta chain) was seen a handful of times. The CDR3 is made up of 16 amino acids. Germline lookup yields CDR1 LNHNV and CDR2 YYDKDF (reference sequence). The V gene end was trimmed by 4 bases and the J gene end by 5 bases; junction bases not matched to a gene: 5. Per the original methods: Estimated nucleated cell counts came from reference gene primer amplification. Libraries were prepared by immunoSEQ multiplex PCR; TCRdb keeps only in-frame clonotypes and omits some of them. The V and J calls and clone size were taken over from that table, and D and trimming were inferred from the DNA. The data hold 180,000 or so clones, with roughly 81% observed a single time. These data come from a study of blood T cell repertoires in COVID-19. Overall study: Samples of COVID-19 (acute and convalescent) were obtained from the United States, Italy and Spain. Sources were T cells, B-cell-depleted T cells, or PBMCs; the material itself was cDNA or gDNA.

The receptor's source is a man aged 40-50 years who had recovered from COVID-19. The sequencing sample was made of peripheral blood. The chain joins TRBV15 to TRBJ2-2; 12 bases align to TRBD2. The CDR3 DNA is TGTGCCACCAGCACGGGACTAGCGGGTGAAACCGGGGAGCTGTTTTTT. Translating it yields CATSTGLAGETGELFF.